The present T cell receptor (beta chain) was sequenced within a study of blood T cell repertoires in COVID-19. Overall study context: Acute and convalescent COVID-19 specimens originated in the United States, Italy and Spain. Sample material is recorded as cDNA or gDNA derived from T cells, B-cell-depleted T cells, or PBMCs.

Per the original data handling: By means of reference gene primer amplification, nucleated cell counts were estimated. Some clones are missing from TCRdb's copy, which holds only in-frame ones; the method was immunoSEQ multiplex PCR. V and J calls and clone size are as listed in that table; D and trimming were resolved from the DNA. The sample lists around 220,000 clones, around 82% occurring once. The CDR3 is 20 amino acids. Per the germline V gene, CDR1 is MNHEY and CDR2 is SMNVEV (reference sequence). V was clipped by 2 bases and J by 0 bases, with 23 bases between them. This TCR was recovered from a woman of 80 years or more with active or convalescent COVID-19. Sequenced sample: peripheral blood. The chain couples TRBV27 to TRBJ1-5; D ambiguous. The CDR3 bases are TGTGCCAGCAGTTTAAATCCCCCTGCAGGAGGGTACCATAGCAATCAGCCCCAGCATTTT. Protein product: CASSLNPPAGGYHSNQPQHF.